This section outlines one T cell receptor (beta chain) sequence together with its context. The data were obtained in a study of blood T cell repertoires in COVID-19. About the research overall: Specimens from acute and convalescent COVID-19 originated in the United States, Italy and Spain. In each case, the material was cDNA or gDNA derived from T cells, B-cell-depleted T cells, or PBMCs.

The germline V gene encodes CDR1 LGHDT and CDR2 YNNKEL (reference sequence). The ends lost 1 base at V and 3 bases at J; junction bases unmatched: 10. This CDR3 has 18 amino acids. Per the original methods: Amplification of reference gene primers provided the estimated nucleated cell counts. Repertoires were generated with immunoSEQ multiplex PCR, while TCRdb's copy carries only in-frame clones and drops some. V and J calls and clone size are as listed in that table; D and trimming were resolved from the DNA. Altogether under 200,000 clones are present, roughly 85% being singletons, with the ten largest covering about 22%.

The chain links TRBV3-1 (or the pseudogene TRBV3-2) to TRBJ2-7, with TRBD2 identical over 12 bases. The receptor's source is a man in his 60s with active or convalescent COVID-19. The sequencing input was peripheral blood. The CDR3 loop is CASSQVPASTSGGYEQYF. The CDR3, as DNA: TGTGCCAGCAGCCAAGTACCCGCCTCGACTAGCGGGGGCTACGAGCAGTACTTC.